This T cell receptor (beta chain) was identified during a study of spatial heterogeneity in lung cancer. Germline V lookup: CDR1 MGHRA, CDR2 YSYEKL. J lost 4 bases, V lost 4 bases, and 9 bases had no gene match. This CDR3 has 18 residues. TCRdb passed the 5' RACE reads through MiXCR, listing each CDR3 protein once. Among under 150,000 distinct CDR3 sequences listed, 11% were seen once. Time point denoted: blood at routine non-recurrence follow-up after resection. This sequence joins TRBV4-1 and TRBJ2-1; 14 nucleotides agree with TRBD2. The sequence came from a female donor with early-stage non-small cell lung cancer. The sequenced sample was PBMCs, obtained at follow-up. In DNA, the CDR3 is TGCGCCAGCAGCCTATCCGGGACTAGCGGGAGTGGGTACAATGAGCAGTTCTTC. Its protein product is CASSLSGTSGSGYNEQFF.